The 9 T cell receptor beta chains below all came from one sample that was sequenced in a study of T cell changes during pregnancy in multiple sclerosis. Profiling relied on immunoSEQ multiplex PCR, and the TCRdb table lists in-frame clones only, not all of them. This sample has over 45,000 clones; roughly nine tenths occur once, and the top ten carry 0.38%. This material consisted of CD4+ T cells from peripheral blood mononuclear cells, taken in the third trimester of pregnancy. These receptor sequences come from a female donor with multiple sclerosis, enrolled in a pregnancy study.

The chain recombines TRBV11-2 with TRBJ2-7; a weak D match, TRBD2 (6 bases). Trimming left V 5 bases short and J 4 bases short, with 12 bases between. Germline V gene lookup returns CDR1 SGHAT and CDR2 FQNNGV. This CDR3 comprises 13 residues. CDR3: CASSLGLKYEQYF. The CDR3 DNA follows: TGTGCCAGCAGCCTGGGACTGAAATACGAGCAGTACTTC.

The chain carries TRBV5-4 and TRBJ2-1, with D perhaps TRBD2 (6 bases). The CDR3 has 11 residues. Trimming pared 4 bases from V and 10 bases from J, leaving 9 bases between. CDR1 and CDR2 (germline): SGHNT, YYREEE (reference sequence). The CDR3 is CASSGGAEQFF. The CDR3 bases are TGTGCCAGCAGCGGAGGGGCGGAGCAGTTCTTC.

The rearrangement uses TRBV5-4 and TRBJ2-5, with D uncertain. Germline V gives CDR1 SGHNT, CDR2 YYREEE (reference sequence). The CDR3 consists of 15 residues. With 5 bases removed from V and 0 bases from J, the gap between germline ends came to 14 bases. The CDR3 sequence: CASSYTDWHQETQYF. Here the CDR3 DNA reads TGTGCCAGCAGTTATACTGACTGGCACCAAGAGACCCAGTACTTC.

The rearrangement uses TRBV18 and TRBJ1-5; D is undetermined. The CDR3 totals 12 residues. The germline V gene has CDR1 KGHSH and CDR2 LQKENI. Trimming stripped 3 bases from V and 4 bases from J, with 4 bases between. The CDR3 DNA reads as TGTGCCAGCTCACCTCCGAATCAGCCCCAGCATTTT. This encodes CASSPPNQPQHF.

The chain couples TRBV30 to TRBJ2-2; 7 bases are a match to TRBD2. Looked up from germline, CDR1 is GTSNPN and CDR2 is SVGIG (reference sequence). The CDR3 sequence is 14 residues long. The V and J ends lost 2 bases and 8 bases, in that order; junction bases with no gene match: 8. The CDR3 region has the DNA TGTGCCTGGAGTCCTACGGGGGGATGGGGGGAGCTGTTTTTT. It is translated as CAWSPTGGWGELFF.

J is TRBJ1-5 and V is TRBV6-5, with 9 bases aligning to TRBD1. V shed 6 bases, J shed 7 bases, and the junction held 10 bases outside the gene matches. The germline V gene has CDR1 MNHEY and CDR2 SVGAGI. The CDR3 length is 15 residues. DNA for the CDR3: TGTGCCAGCAGGAACAACAGGGGGCGAGGGCAGCCCCAGCATTTT. It yields the protein CASRNNRGRGQPQHF.

This clone was observed once. The chain joins TRBV19 to TRBJ1-4; 9 bases are shared with TRBD1. The V gene's germline CDR1 is LNHDA and CDR2 SQIVND (reference sequence). V lost 1 base to trimming and J lost 10 bases; unmatched junction nucleotides: 7. The CDR3 consists of 15 residues. This CDR3 reads CASSIGGTGFRKLFF. The CDR3 coding sequence is TGTGCCAGTAGTATAGGGGGGACAGGGTTTCGAAAACTGTTTTTT.

The chain has TRBV2 and TRBJ1-4; tentative D call: TRBD1 (5 bases). Per the germline V gene, CDR1 is SNHLY and CDR2 is FYNNEI. The CDR3 is made up of 15 amino acids. Trimming cost V 4 bases and J 5 bases, with 14 bases left between them. The CDR3 sequence: CASSGMQGRNEKLFF. The CDR3 nucleotides read TGTGCCAGCAGTGGGATGCAGGGTAGGAATGAAAAACTGTTTTTT.

V usage is TRBV11-3 and J usage is TRBJ2-1; D might be TRBD2 (5 bases). The germline V gene encodes CDR1 SGHNT and CDR2 YENEEA. The CDR3 runs 13 residues. V was shortened by 5 bases and J by 6 bases, with 11 bases between the two germline ends. In DNA form, the CDR3 reads TGTGCCAGCAGCCGGATTGAGGGCAATGAGCAGTTCTTC. Translating gives CASSRIEGNEQFF.